The clone carrying this T cell receptor (beta chain) appeared a few times. The sample belongs to a study of beta chain features in type 1 diabetes. Of the isolated RNA, all was reverse transcribed, and so the sequenced material was expressed TCRB transcripts. The assay was immunoSEQ multiplex PCR, and TCRdb's table has in-frame clones only and misses some. Among under 300,000 clones listed, around a quarter were seen once. The receptor's source is a young man in good health. The sequencing sample was made of central memory CD4+ T cells from blood.

The CDR3 DNA sequence: TGTGCCAGCAGTTACGTGGGGACGGGTGAGCAGTACTTC. Translated, it gives CASSYVGTGEQYF. The chain is built from TRBV6-5 and TRBJ2-5; D tentatively reads TRBD1 or TRBD2 (5 bases each). From germline, CDR1 is MNHEY and CDR2 SVGAGI. The ends were cut back, 2 bases at V and 11 bases at J, with 15 bases in the middle. This CDR3 has 13 residues.